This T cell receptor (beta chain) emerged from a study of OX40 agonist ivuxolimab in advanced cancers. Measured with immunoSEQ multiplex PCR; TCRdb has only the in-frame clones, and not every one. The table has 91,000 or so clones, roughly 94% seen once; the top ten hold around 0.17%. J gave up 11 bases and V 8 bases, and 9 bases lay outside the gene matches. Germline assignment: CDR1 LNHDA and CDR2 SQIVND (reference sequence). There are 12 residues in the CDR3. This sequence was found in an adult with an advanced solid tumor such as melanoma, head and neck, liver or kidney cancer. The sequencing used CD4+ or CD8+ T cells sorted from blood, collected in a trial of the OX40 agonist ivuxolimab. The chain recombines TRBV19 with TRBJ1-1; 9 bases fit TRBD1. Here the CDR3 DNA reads TGTGCCAGTGGGACAGGGCCCGTTGATGCTTTCTTT. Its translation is CASGTGPVDAFF.